These T cell receptor beta chains were read from a single sample in a study of cytomegalovirus exposure and HLA in healthy donors. Using immunoSEQ multiplex PCR, the repertoire was profiled, and TCRdb retains in-frame clones only, with some absent. The top ten clones hold around 2.3% of a sample with roughly 90,000 clones, roughly 83% of them seen once. The sequenced sample was PBMCs. These receptor sequences come from a man aged 18 to 30 in good health and CMV-seronegative. CDR3s include the opening cysteine and the closing phenylalanine or tryptophan. A D gene is named only where the DNA matches it firmly. Clone size is shown for a subset of rows, as once, few, many or a class of expanded clone.

V gene: TRBV6-5; CDR3 length: 16; clone size: once; D gene: -; J gene: TRBJ2-1; CDR3 DNA: TGTGCCAGCAGTTACTCAGGGGGAGGGCCCTACAATGAGCAGTTCTTC; CDR3 protein: CASSYSGGGPYNEQFF
V gene: TRBV4-3; CDR3 length: 15; clone size: -; D gene: -; J gene: TRBJ1-1; CDR3 DNA: TGCGCCAGCAGCCGAATGCCGCGGGGTGGCACTGAAGCTTTCTTT; CDR3 protein: CASSRMPRGGTEAFF
V gene: TRBV4-3; CDR3 length: 13; clone size: -; D gene: -; J gene: TRBJ2-5; CDR3 DNA: TGCGCCAGCAGCCAAGGTGGGGCTACGACCCAGTACTTC; CDR3 protein: CASSQGGATTQYF
V gene: TRBV5-6; CDR3 length: 14; clone size: -; D gene: -; J gene: TRBJ1-4; CDR3 DNA: TGTGCCAGCAGCCCACCCTCGGAGAATGAAAAACTGTTTTTT; CDR3 protein: CASSPPSENEKLFF
V gene: TRBV5-8; CDR3 length: 16; clone size: once; D gene: -; J gene: TRBJ2-1; CDR3 DNA: TGTGCCAGCAGCTTGGTTTCTCCTCTAGGTGACAATGAGCAGTTCTTC; CDR3 protein: CASSLVSPLGDNEQFF
V gene: TRBV6-1; CDR3 length: 14; clone size: -; D gene: TRBD2; J gene: TRBJ2-5; CDR3 DNA: TGTGCCAGCAAAAGCGGGAGGGCCCCAGAGACCCAGTACTTC; CDR3 protein: CASKSGRAPETQYF
V gene: TRBV6-5; CDR3 length: 15; clone size: few; D gene: -; J gene: TRBJ2-1; CDR3 DNA: TGTGCCAGCAGATTACAGGGTGGGTCCTACAATGAGCAGTTCTTC; CDR3 protein: CASRLQGGSYNEQFF
V gene: TRBV5-1; CDR3 length: 14; clone size: once; D gene: TRBD1; J gene: TRBJ1-2; CDR3 DNA: TGCGCCAGCAGGAACCCAGGGGGAAACTATGGCTACACCTTC; CDR3 protein: CASRNPGGNYGYTF
V gene: TRBV9; CDR3 length: 15; clone size: -; D gene: -; J gene: TRBJ2-4; CDR3 DNA: TGTGCCAGCAGCGTAGGCGGTGTAGCCAAAAACATTCAGTACTTC; CDR3 protein: CASSVGGVAKNIQYF
V gene: TRBV6-5; CDR3 length: 12; clone size: -; D gene: -; J gene: TRBJ1-2; CDR3 DNA: TGTGCCAGCAGTGTAGGGGCGCGTGGCTACACCTTC; CDR3 protein: CASSVGARGYTF
V gene: TRBV6-5; CDR3 length: 15; clone size: -; D gene: TRBD2; J gene: TRBJ2-7; CDR3 DNA: TGTGCCAGCAGTGCAGGGCCCAGCGGGAGATACGAGCAGTACTTC; CDR3 protein: CASSAGPSGRYEQYF
V gene: TRBV25-1; CDR3 length: 13; clone size: -; D gene: TRBD1; J gene: TRBJ1-1; CDR3 DNA: TGTGCCAGCAGGGGACAGGGGGGGACTGAAGCTTTCTTT; CDR3 protein: CASRGQGGTEAFF
V gene: TRBV19; CDR3 length: 14; clone size: -; D gene: -; J gene: TRBJ2-5; CDR3 DNA: TGTGCCAGTAGTATCTCCCCGCCGGGGGTGGCCCAGTACTTC; CDR3 protein: CASSISPPGVAQYF
V gene: TRBV27; CDR3 length: 15; clone size: -; D gene: -; J gene: TRBJ2-6; CDR3 DNA: TGTGCCAGCAGTTTGCGGTGGTCTGGGGCCAACGTCCTGACTTTC; CDR3 protein: CASSLRWSGANVLTF
V gene: TRBV2; CDR3 length: 16; clone size: once; D gene: TRBD2; J gene: TRBJ2-1; CDR3 DNA: TGTGCCAGCAGCGAACTAGCGGGAACCTCCTACAATGAGCAGTTCTTC; CDR3 protein: CASSELAGTSYNEQFF
V gene: TRBV7-2; CDR3 length: 16; clone size: -; D gene: -; J gene: TRBJ2-6; CDR3 DNA: TGTGCCAGCAGCCAACAACAGGGTCTCGGGGCCAACGTCCTGACTTTC; CDR3 protein: CASSQQQGLGANVLTF
V gene: TRBV19; CDR3 length: 17; clone size: -; D gene: -; J gene: TRBJ1-2; CDR3 DNA: TGTGCCAGTAGTTCTCGCAGGGCATCCGAAGAAACCTATGGCTACACCTTC; CDR3 protein: CASSSRRASEETYGYTF
V gene: TRBV5-4; CDR3 length: 14; clone size: -; D gene: TRBD1; J gene: TRBJ1-6; CDR3 DNA: TGTGCCAGCAGCTTGGAACAGGGGGATTCACCCCTCCACTTT; CDR3 protein: CASSLEQGDSPLHF
V gene: TRBV6-1; CDR3 length: 15; clone size: -; D gene: TRBD1; J gene: TRBJ2-3; CDR3 DNA: TGTGCCAGCAGTGAAGCTACTTCAAGGGACAGGGGGCAATATTTT; CDR3 protein: CASSEATSRDRGQYF
V gene: TRBV13; CDR3 length: 16; clone size: -; D gene: -; J gene: TRBJ1-2; CDR3 DNA: TGTGCCAGCACCCGGTGGGGCAGCATAAGACCTAACGGCTACACCTTC; CDR3 protein: CASTRWGSIRPNGYTF
V gene: TRBV7-9; CDR3 length: 15; clone size: -; D gene: -; J gene: TRBJ1-4; CDR3 DNA: TGTGCCAGCAGCTCCAAGGTGGGCGACGGTGAAAAACTGTTTTTT; CDR3 protein: CASSSKVGDGEKLFF
V gene: TRBV6-6; CDR3 length: 14; clone size: once; D gene: -; J gene: TRBJ1-3; CDR3 DNA: TGTGCCAGCAGTAACGGAAGGGGTGGAAACACCATATATTTT; CDR3 protein: CASSNGRGGNTIYF
V gene: TRBV14; CDR3 length: 17; clone size: -; D gene: -; J gene: TRBJ1-4; CDR3 DNA: TGTGCCAGCAGCCAGATGGGGGCCGGGCCTGCAAATGAAAAACTGTTTTTT; CDR3 protein: CASSQMGAGPANEKLFF
V gene: TRBV30; CDR3 length: 13; clone size: -; D gene: -; J gene: TRBJ1-3; CDR3 DNA: TGTGCCTGGGCCGGGAGCTCTGGAAACACCATATATTTT; CDR3 protein: CAWAGSSGNTIYF
V gene: TRBV7-9; CDR3 length: 14; clone size: -; D gene: TRBD1; J gene: TRBJ2-7; CDR3 DNA: TGTGCCAGCAGCTTAGCGGGACAGGGTCACGAGCAGTACTTC; CDR3 protein: CASSLAGQGHEQYF
V gene: TRBV7-8; CDR3 length: 13; clone size: -; D gene: -; J gene: TRBJ2-7; CDR3 DNA: TGTGCCAGCAGCTTAGTAGTATCCTACGAGCAGTACTTC; CDR3 protein: CASSLVVSYEQYF
V gene: TRBV28; CDR3 length: 14; clone size: -; D gene: -; J gene: TRBJ1-5; CDR3 DNA: TGTGCCAGCAGTTTAGAACGGAGAGGGGGGCCCCAGCATTTT; CDR3 protein: CASSLERRGGPQHF
V gene: TRBV10-1; CDR3 length: 13; clone size: -; D gene: -; J gene: TRBJ2-1; CDR3 DNA: TGCGCCAGCAGTGAATTAGCGGCAACCGAGCAGTTCTTC; CDR3 protein: CASSELAATEQFF
V gene: TRBV5-4; CDR3 length: 15; clone size: -; D gene: -; J gene: TRBJ2-3; CDR3 DNA: TGTGCCAGCAGCTTGGAGCCTTCTCACACAGATACGCAGTATTTT; CDR3 protein: CASSLEPSHTDTQYF
V gene: TRBV7-9; CDR3 length: 14; clone size: -; D gene: -; J gene: TRBJ2-5; CDR3 DNA: TGTGCCAGCAGCTTAGCGCGACAGCAAGAGACCCAGTACTTC; CDR3 protein: CASSLARQQETQYF
V gene: TRBV30; CDR3 length: 12; clone size: -; D gene: -; J gene: TRBJ2-7; CDR3 DNA: TGTGCCTGGAGTCCGGGGATGAACGAGCAGTACTTC; CDR3 protein: CAWSPGMNEQYF
V gene: TRBV11-2; CDR3 length: 15; clone size: -; D gene: -; J gene: TRBJ2-2; CDR3 DNA: TGTGCCAGCAGCCTTTTACGGGGGGCCCCCGGGGAGCTGTTTTTT; CDR3 protein: CASSLLRGAPGELFF
V gene: TRBV28; CDR3 length: 14; clone size: -; D gene: -; J gene: TRBJ2-5; CDR3 DNA: TGTGCCAGCAGTTTGAGGGCTTACCAAGAGACCCAGTACTTC; CDR3 protein: CASSLRAYQETQYF
V gene: TRBV11-2; CDR3 length: 18; clone size: -; D gene: TRBD2; J gene: TRBJ2-3; CDR3 DNA: TGTGCCAGCAGCCCGAGGGGACTAGCGGGAGGGCCAATGGATACGCAGTATTTT; CDR3 protein: CASSPRGLAGGPMDTQYF
V gene: TRBV19; CDR3 length: 14; clone size: -; D gene: TRBD1; J gene: TRBJ1-2; CDR3 DNA: TGTGCCACCCTAACACAGGGACAGGGTGGTGGCTACACCTTC; CDR3 protein: CATLTQGQGGGYTF
V gene: TRBV6-4; CDR3 length: 16; clone size: few; D gene: TRBD1; J gene: TRBJ2-1; CDR3 DNA: TGTGCCAGCAGTGACTCAGGGCAGGGGGCAGTTGATGAGCAGTTCTTC; CDR3 protein: CASSDSGQGAVDEQFF
V gene: TRBV9; CDR3 length: 16; clone size: few; D gene: TRBD1; J gene: TRBJ1-3; CDR3 DNA: TGTGCCAGCAGCGTAGCGGCACAGGGGAGAGGAAACACCATATATTTT; CDR3 protein: CASSVAAQGRGNTIYF
V gene: TRBV9; CDR3 length: 15; clone size: -; D gene: -; J gene: TRBJ1-5; CDR3 DNA: TGTGCCAGCAGCGTAGCAGGGGAGCCTGGTCAGCCCCAGCATTTT; CDR3 protein: CASSVAGEPGQPQHF
V gene: TRBV7-8; CDR3 length: 17; clone size: -; D gene: TRBD1; J gene: TRBJ2-7; CDR3 DNA: TGTGCCAGCAGCTCTAAGACAGGGATTCAATACTCCTACGAGCAGTACTTC; CDR3 protein: CASSSKTGIQYSYEQYF
V gene: TRBV18; CDR3 length: 15; clone size: -; D gene: TRBD1; J gene: TRBJ1-1; CDR3 DNA: TGTGCCAGCTCACCTTCACAGGGGCTGAACACTGAAGCTTTCTTT; CDR3 protein: CASSPSQGLNTEAFF
V gene: TRBV6-1; CDR3 length: 12; clone size: -; D gene: -; J gene: TRBJ2-7; CDR3 DNA: TGTGCCAGCAGTCGGCAGGGGTACGAGCAGTACTTC; CDR3 protein: CASSRQGYEQYF
V gene: TRBV11-3; CDR3 length: 16; clone size: -; D gene: -; J gene: TRBJ2-2; CDR3 DNA: TGTGCCAGCAGCTCCTCCAAGCGGACGAACACCGGGGAGCTGTTTTTT; CDR3 protein: CASSSSKRTNTGELFF
V gene: TRBV13; CDR3 length: 13; clone size: -; D gene: -; J gene: TRBJ2-7; CDR3 DNA: TGTGCCAGCAGCTCCAAACAGGGGGGGGAGCAGTACTTC; CDR3 protein: CASSSKQGGEQYF
V gene: TRBV18; CDR3 length: 14; clone size: -; D gene: TRBD1; J gene: TRBJ2-5; CDR3 DNA: TGTGCCAGCTCCATGGGACAGGGAGGTGGCACCCAGTACTTC; CDR3 protein: CASSMGQGGGTQYF
V gene: TRBV6-1; CDR3 length: 16; clone size: few; D gene: TRBD1; J gene: TRBJ1-3; CDR3 DNA: TGTGCCAGCAGTGGCGCGACAGGGGTGTTCGGAAACACCATATATTTT; CDR3 protein: CASSGATGVFGNTIYF
V gene: TRBV6-1; CDR3 length: 15; clone size: -; D gene: -; J gene: TRBJ1-1; CDR3 DNA: TGTGCCAGCAGCCTTTTAGCGGGCATGAACACTGAAGCTTTCTTT; CDR3 protein: CASSLLAGMNTEAFF
V gene: TRBV9; CDR3 length: 15; clone size: -; D gene: TRBD1; J gene: TRBJ1-2; CDR3 DNA: TGTGCCAGCAGCGTAGGGGACAGCCCAGTTCGGGGCTACACCTTC; CDR3 protein: CASSVGDSPVRGYTF
V gene: TRBV10-1; CDR3 length: 18; clone size: -; D gene: TRBD2; J gene: TRBJ2-1; CDR3 DNA: TGCGCCAGCAAAAGGACTAGCGGAGGAGAGAGCTCCTACAATGAGCAGTTCTTC; CDR3 protein: CASKRTSGGESSYNEQFF
V gene: TRBV7-8; CDR3 length: 16; clone size: -; D gene: TRBD2; J gene: TRBJ2-1; CDR3 DNA: TGTGCCAGCAGCCCGGCGACTAGCGGGGACTACAATGAGCAGTTCTTC; CDR3 protein: CASSPATSGDYNEQFF
V gene: TRBV25-1; CDR3 length: 16; clone size: -; D gene: -; J gene: TRBJ1-1; CDR3 DNA: TGTGCCAGCAGTGAATTGGTATCGACGGGGAACACTGAAGCTTTCTTT; CDR3 protein: CASSELVSTGNTEAFF
V gene: TRBV19; CDR3 length: 14; clone size: -; D gene: TRBD1; J gene: TRBJ1-1; CDR3 DNA: TGTGCCAGTAGTACCCGGGACAGGGGGGGATCAGCTTTCTTT; CDR3 protein: CASSTRDRGGSAFF
V gene: TRBV25-1; CDR3 length: 15; clone size: -; D gene: TRBD1; J gene: TRBJ1-2; CDR3 DNA: TGTGCCAGCAGTGAACCGGAGGGACAGATCTATGGCTACACCTTC; CDR3 protein: CASSEPEGQIYGYTF
V gene: TRBV29-1; CDR3 length: 15; clone size: few; D gene: TRBD1; J gene: TRBJ2-7; CDR3 DNA: TGCAGCGTTGAATTCCGGACAGGGCCATCCTACGAGCAGTACTTC; CDR3 protein: CSVEFRTGPSYEQYF
V gene: TRBV19; CDR3 length: 15; clone size: -; D gene: TRBD2; J gene: TRBJ2-1; CDR3 DNA: TGTGCCACCCTGAGGCGGGAGGGCCCCTACAATGAGCAGTTCTTC; CDR3 protein: CATLRREGPYNEQFF